This TCR beta chain was profiled in a study of T cells in Graves' hyperthyroidism and ophthalmopathy. Study-wide results and limits: Among thyroid clonotypes expanded above 0.001, most also appeared in blood.

Germline CDR1 is SGHRS and CDR2 is YFSETQ. The ends were cut back, 4 bases at V and 6 bases at J, with 13 bases in the middle. The CDR3 is 14 amino acids. Uncontrolled infection, other autoimmune disease, pregnancy or lactation excluded patients. Orbital computed tomography and thyroid ultrasound, together with serum TRAb and thyroxine and clinical symptoms, were used for diagnoses. Sampled blood dates from first hyperthyroidism diagnosis, and it precedes any ophthalmopathy symptoms. Concerning this clonotype itself: Its specificity is unknown.

Researchers took RNA transcripts and amplified the TCR beta CDR3 regions from them. HTBI primers were employed in a first-round RT-PCR of the TCR CDR3. TCRdb ran MiXCR on the multiplex PCR reads and lists one entry per CDR3 protein. The sample includes about 350,000 distinct CDR3 sequences, about a sixth seen only once; the top ten take roughly 35%. This chain connects TRBV5-1 to TRBJ1-4; D is uncertain. This sequence originates from a woman younger than 45 with Graves' hyperthyroidism that later progressed to Graves' ophthalmopathy. The sample was blood. CDR3 in amino acids: CASSPGSEDEKLFF. The CDR3 DNA sequence: TGCGCCAGCAGCCCCGGGTCGGAGGATGAAAAACTGTTTTTT.